These 20 T cell receptor beta chains originate from one sample sequenced in a study of T-cell reconstitution after alpha-beta-depleted transplantation in children. Library preparation (for TCRbeta) was performed with unique molecular identifiers. MiXCR, run by TCRdb on the PCR reads, gives a single entry per CDR3 protein. The sample consists of 480,000 or so distinct CDR3 sequences, more than 9% of them appearing once. Sequences were derived from PBMCs, sampled before TCRalphabeta/CD19-depleted stem cell transplant. The receptors originated from a child between 2 and 9 years old with inherited bone marrow failure, due to receive a stem cell transplant.

At least ten counts were recorded for this clonotype. The V and J genes are TRBV29-1 and TRBJ2-5, with 11 positions matching TRBD2. Trimming at V came to 6 bases and at J to 1 base, leaving 10 bases not matched to a gene. CDR1 is SQVTM, CDR2 ANQGSEA, per germline. This CDR3 is 16 amino acids long. This chain's CDR3 is CSVAPLAGGPQETQYF. The DNA for the CDR3 is TGCAGCGTGGCGCCCCTAGCGGGAGGACCCCAAGAGACCCAGTACTTC.

The chain is built from TRBV7-9 and TRBJ2-7; D may correspond to TRBD1 or TRBD2 (5 bases each). From germline, CDR1 is SEHNR and CDR2 FQNEAQ (reference sequence). V lost 3 bases and J lost 6, with 9 bases in between. This CDR3 spans 12 amino acids. The CDR3 here is CASSFYGAEQYF. CDR3 DNA sequence: TGTGCCAGCAGCTTTTACGGGGCCGAGCAGTACTTC.

This clonotype was counted many times. The chain employs TRBV12-3 or TRBV12-4 and TRBJ1-5; D call uncertain. Between the trimmed V and J ends, which lost 1 base and 7 bases, there was a span of 8 bases. CDR3 size: 13 residues. CDR3 region: CASSLGGGQPQHF. CDR3 DNA: TGTGCCAGCAGTTTAGGGGGAGGCCAGCCCCAGCATTTT.

Many counts were recorded for this clonotype. This sequence joins TRBV20-1 and TRBJ1-5; no reliable D call. There are 13 residues in the CDR3. V was clipped by 3 bases and J by 5 bases, with 11 bases between them. The germline gives CDR1 DFQATT, CDR2 SNEGSKA (reference sequence). The CDR3 region is CSASGQAYQPQHF. CDR3 sequence (DNA): TGCAGTGCTAGTGGGCAGGCGTATCAGCCCCAGCATTTT.

This clonotype has at least ten counts. This rearrangement joins TRBV11-2 to TRBJ2-1, with TRBD2 identical over 9 bases. Trimming removed 5 bases from V and 5 bases from J; junction bases left unmatched: 10. The CDR3 has 16 residues. Per the germline V gene, CDR1 is SGHAT and CDR2 is FQNNGV. CDR3 DNA sequence: TGTGCCAGCAGCCCCAAGACTAGCGGCGCCCACAATGAGCAGTTCTTC. As protein: CASSPKTSGAHNEQFF.

This clonotype showed up many times. V gene TRBV3-1 combines with J gene TRBJ1-2; D remains ambiguous. The CDR3 contains 15 residues. Between the trimmed V and J ends, which lost 1 base and 2 bases, there was a span of 11 bases. The germline gives CDR1 LGHDT, CDR2 YNNKEL (reference sequence). The CDR3, as DNA: TGTGCCAGCAGCCAAGCTCCTACAGTAAACTATGGCTACACCTTC. Its translation: CASSQAPTVNYGYTF. Combining the CDR3 with reference TRBV3-1 and TRBJ1-2 gives the whole variable domain DTAVSQTPKYLVTQMGNDKSIKCEQNLGHDTMYWYKQDSKKFLKIMFSYNNKELIINETVPNRFSPKSPDKAHLNLHINSLELGDSAVYFCASSQAPTVNYGYTFGSGTRLTVV.

This clonotype was counted ten times or more. V and J are TRBV28 and TRBJ2-7, with 11 nucleotides matching TRBD2. CDR3 size: 15 residues. Germline V gene sequence: CDR1 MDHEN, CDR2 SYDVKM. After removal of 5 bases from V and 5 bases from J, the junction contained 8 bases not matched to a gene. The CDR3 DNA reads TGTGCCAGCAGTGAAGAACTAGCGGGAGCGCACGAGCAGTACTTC. Amino acids: CASSEELAGAHEQYF.

This clonotype was detected a few times. One end of the junction is discordant with germline, which a read error may explain. This rearrangement joins TRBV20-1 to TRBJ2-7, with 15 bases lining up with TRBD2. The CDR3 spans 14 residues. Germline assignment: CDR1 DFQATT and CDR2 SNEGSKA (reference sequence). CDR3: CSAAPGLAGGEQYF. The CDR3 region has the DNA TGCAGTGCTGCCCCGGGACTAGCGGGAGGCGAGCAGTACTTT.

This clonotype was recorded many times. The chain joins TRBV24-1 to TRBJ1-5; D ambiguous. There are 13 residues in the CDR3. V dropped 9 bases and J dropped 5 bases, with 13 bases sitting between them. Germline CDR1 is KGHDR and CDR2 is SFDVKD. The CDR3 DNA follows: TGTGCCACCCAGTTCGGGGAGTATCAGCCCCAGCATTTT. This gives the protein CATQFGEYQPQHF.

This clonotype was observed many times. V gene TRBV5-1 combines with J gene TRBJ2-1; 8 bases map to TRBD2. CDR1 is SGHRS, CDR2 YFSETQ, per germline. The ends lost 0 bases at V and 6 bases at J; junction bases unmatched: 5. This CDR3 has 15 amino acids. As DNA, the CDR3 is TGCGCCAGCAGCTTGGGGGCGGGAGGTCTCAATGAGCAGTTCTTC. Translated, it gives CASSLGAGGLNEQFF.

This clonotype occurred many times. V is TRBV3-1 and J is TRBJ2-1; either TRBD1 or TRBD2 may supply D (5 bases each). The CDR3 contains 15 residues. Looked up from germline, CDR1 is LGHDT and CDR2 is YNNKEL (reference sequence). V lost 4 bases to trimming and J lost 4 bases, with 14 bases between them. CDR3 loop: CASSPHGTSYNEQFF. DNA of the CDR3: TGTGCCAGCAGCCCCCACGGGACCTCATACAATGAGCAGTTCTTC.

Many counts were recorded for this clonotype. This chain uses TRBV6-2 or TRBV6-3 with TRBJ2-7, with D perhaps TRBD1 or TRBD2 (5 bases each). From germline, CDR1 is MNHEY and CDR2 SVGEGT. Trimming stripped 4 bases from V and 6 bases from J, with 22 bases between. The CDR3 totals 16 residues. CDR3 sequence reads: CASSLRPRGAEGEQYF. The CDR3 DNA reads TGTGCCAGCAGTTTGCGCCCGCGAGGGGCCGAAGGCGAGCAGTACTTC.

In its sample, this clonotype was seen many times. The gene calls are TRBV7-9 and TRBJ2-3, with D unclear. There are 15 residues in the CDR3. The germline V gene encodes CDR1 SEHNR and CDR2 FQNEAQ (reference sequence). Trimming stripped 1 base from V and 7 bases from J, with 15 bases between. The CDR3 protein is CASSLGDTRSHTQYF. The DNA of the CDR3 is TGTGCCAGCAGCTTAGGGGATACTCGATCACATACGCAGTATTTT. Together with reference TRBV7-9 and TRBJ2-3, the CDR3 gives the full variable domain: DTGVSQNPRHKITKRGQNVTFRCDPISEHNRLYWYRQTLGQGPEFLTYFQNEAQLEKSRLLSDRFSAERPKGSFSTLEIQRTEQGDSAMYLCASSLGDTRSHTQYFGPGTRLTVL.

This chain links TRBV5-1 with TRBJ1-4; D might be TRBD1 (5 bases). V lost 4 bases and J 8 bases, leaving 15 bases between the germline ends. CDR1 is SGHRS and CDR2 is YFSETQ in the germline V gene. The CDR3 covers 14 residues. CDR3 DNA sequence: TGCGCCAGCAGCGCCGGCGGGGCGGAAGAAAAACTGTTTTTT. Protein: CASSAGGAEEKLFF.

This clonotype was counted a few times. This chain joins TRBV6-5 and TRBJ2-7; D is uncertain. V was clipped by 4 bases and J by 6 bases, with 25 bases between them. The CDR3 spans 17 residues. CDR1 MNHEY and CDR2 SVGAGI come from the germline V gene. The chain's CDR3 is CASSSRARAHINSEQYF. In DNA form, the CDR3 reads TGTGCCAGCAGTTCTAGGGCTCGCGCCCACATTAATAGCGAGCAGTACTTC.

Of note for this clonotype: A much bigger clone sits one base away, suggesting this may be a read error. This chain links TRBV21-1 with TRBJ2-1. TRBV21-1 is designated a pseudogene. This CDR3 has 16 residues. The CDR3 spells CAIRLLQFPSYNEQFF. CDR3 sequence (DNA): TGTGCCATCAGATTACTACAGTTCCCCTCCTACAATGAGCAGTTCTTC.

The CDR3 nucleotides read TGTGCCAGCAGTTACGACCGACAGGGGCATCAGCCCCAGCATTTT. This codes for CASSYDRQGHQPQHF. V gene TRBV6-2 or TRBV6-3 combines with J gene TRBJ1-5, with 8 bases fitting TRBD1. V shed 2 bases and J 5 bases; nucleotides not matched to a gene: 5. Germline CDR1 MNHEY, CDR2 SVGEGT. CDR3 length: 15 amino acids.

This clonotype was seen at least ten times. The genes are TRBV5-1 and TRBJ1-4; possibly TRBD1 for D (6 bases). The germline V gene encodes CDR1 SGHRS and CDR2 YFSETQ. The CDR3 is 14 amino acids. With 4 bases removed from V and 7 bases from J, the gap between germline ends came to 14 bases. The CDR3 loop is CASSPDGGREKLFF. Written as DNA, the CDR3 is TGCGCCAGCAGCCCCGACGGGGGCCGTGAAAAACTGTTTTTT.

This clonotype was counted many times. J is TRBJ1-1 and V is TRBV27; D possibly corresponds to TRBD1 (6 bases). CDR3 length: 14 residues. The V end was cut by 5 bases, the J end by 2 bases, with 12 bases between. The germline CDR1 and CDR2 sequences are MNHEY and SMNVEV (reference sequence). The CDR3 reads CASSPTGTNTEAFF. CDR3 nucleotide sequence: TGTGCCAGCAGTCCTACAGGGACAAACACTGAAGCTTTCTTT.

This clonotype has more than one count but fewer than ten. The chain links TRBV20-1 to TRBJ2-1; D might be TRBD1 or TRBD2, each matching 5 bases. Germline CDR1 DFQATT, CDR2 SNEGSKA (reference sequence). V lost 0 bases, J lost 4 bases, and 7 bases lay in between. The CDR3 spans 13 residues. This CDR3 reads CSARDGGYNEQFF. The CDR3 coding sequence is TGCAGTGCTAGAGATGGGGGATACAATGAGCAGTTCTTC.